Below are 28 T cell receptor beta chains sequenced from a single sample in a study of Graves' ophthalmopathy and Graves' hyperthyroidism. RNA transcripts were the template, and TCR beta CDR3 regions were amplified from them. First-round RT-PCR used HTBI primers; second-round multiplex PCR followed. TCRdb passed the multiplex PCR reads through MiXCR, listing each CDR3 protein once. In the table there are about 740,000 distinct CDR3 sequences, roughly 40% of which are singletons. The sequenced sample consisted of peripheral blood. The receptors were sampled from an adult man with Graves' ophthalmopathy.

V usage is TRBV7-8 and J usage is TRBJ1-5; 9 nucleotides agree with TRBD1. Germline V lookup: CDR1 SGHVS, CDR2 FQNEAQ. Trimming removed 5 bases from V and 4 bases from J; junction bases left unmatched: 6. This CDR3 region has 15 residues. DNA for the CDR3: TGTGCCAGCAGCCATCCGGGACAGGGAAATCAGCCCCAGCATTTT. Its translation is CASSHPGQGNQPQHF.

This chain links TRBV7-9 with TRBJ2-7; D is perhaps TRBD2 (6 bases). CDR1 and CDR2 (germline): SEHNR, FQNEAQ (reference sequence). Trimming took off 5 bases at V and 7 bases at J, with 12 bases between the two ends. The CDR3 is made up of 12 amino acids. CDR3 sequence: CASSEEGREQYF. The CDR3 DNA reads TGTGCCAGCAGCGAAGAGGGGAGGGAGCAGTACTTC.

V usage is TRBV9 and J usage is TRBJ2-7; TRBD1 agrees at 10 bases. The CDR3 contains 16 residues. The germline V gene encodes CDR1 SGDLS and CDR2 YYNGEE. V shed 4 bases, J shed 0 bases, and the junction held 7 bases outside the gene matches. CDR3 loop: CASSLGGDRGSYEQYF. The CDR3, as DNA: TGTGCCAGCAGCTTAGGGGGGGACAGGGGCTCCTACGAGCAGTACTTC.

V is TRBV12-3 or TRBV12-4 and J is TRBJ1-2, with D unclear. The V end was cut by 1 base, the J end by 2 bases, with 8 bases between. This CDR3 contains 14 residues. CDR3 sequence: CASSLGPYNYGYTF. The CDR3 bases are TGTGCCAGCAGTTTAGGCCCCTACAACTATGGCTACACCTTC.

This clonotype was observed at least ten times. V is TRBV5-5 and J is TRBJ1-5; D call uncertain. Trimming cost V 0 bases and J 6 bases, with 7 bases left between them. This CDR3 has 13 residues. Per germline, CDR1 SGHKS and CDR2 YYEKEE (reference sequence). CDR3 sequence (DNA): TGTGCCAGCAGCTTGGCCCCGGGTCAGCCCCAGCATTTT. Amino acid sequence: CASSLAPGQPQHF.

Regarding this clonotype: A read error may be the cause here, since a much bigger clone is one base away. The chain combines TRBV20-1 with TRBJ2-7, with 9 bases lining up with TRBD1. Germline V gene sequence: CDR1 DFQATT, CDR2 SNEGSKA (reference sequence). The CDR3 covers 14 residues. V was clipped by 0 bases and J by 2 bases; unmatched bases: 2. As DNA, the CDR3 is TGCAGTGCTAGAGATGGGGACAGGGCCTACGAGCAGTACGTC. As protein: CSARDGDRAYEQYV.

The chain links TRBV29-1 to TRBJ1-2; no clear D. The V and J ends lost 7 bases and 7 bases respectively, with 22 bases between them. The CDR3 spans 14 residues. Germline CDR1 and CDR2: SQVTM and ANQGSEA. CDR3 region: CSEGPGPRSGGYTF. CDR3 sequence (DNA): TGCAGCGAAGGTCCGGGCCCACGGAGCGGTGGCTACACCTTC.

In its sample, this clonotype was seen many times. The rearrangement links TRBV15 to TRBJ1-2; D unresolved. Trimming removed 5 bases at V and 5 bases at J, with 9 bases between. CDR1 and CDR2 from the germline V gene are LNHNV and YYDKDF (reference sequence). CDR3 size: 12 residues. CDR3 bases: TGTGCCACCAGCGGAGGTCATTATGGCTACACCTTC. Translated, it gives CATSGGHYGYTF. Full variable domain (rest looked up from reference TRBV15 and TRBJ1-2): DAMVIQNPRYQVTQFGKPVTLSCSQTLNHNVMYWYQQKSSQAPKLLFHYYDKDFNNEADTPDNFQSRRPNTSFCFLDIRSPGLGDTAMYLCATSGGHYGYTFGSGTRLTVV.

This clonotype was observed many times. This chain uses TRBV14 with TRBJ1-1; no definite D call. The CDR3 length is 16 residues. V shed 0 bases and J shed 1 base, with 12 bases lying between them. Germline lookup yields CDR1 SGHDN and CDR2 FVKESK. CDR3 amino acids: CASSQDIPRKNTEAFF. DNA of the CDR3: TGTGCCAGCAGCCAAGATATACCACGTAAGAACACTGAAGCTTTCTTT.

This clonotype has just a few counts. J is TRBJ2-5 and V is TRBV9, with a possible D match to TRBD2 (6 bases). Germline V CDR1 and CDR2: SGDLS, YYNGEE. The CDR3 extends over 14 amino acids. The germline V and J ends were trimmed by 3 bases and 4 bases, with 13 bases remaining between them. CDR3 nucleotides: TGTGCCAGCAGCGCGGGGAGGATGGGAGAGACCCAGTACTTC. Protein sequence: CASSAGRMGETQYF.

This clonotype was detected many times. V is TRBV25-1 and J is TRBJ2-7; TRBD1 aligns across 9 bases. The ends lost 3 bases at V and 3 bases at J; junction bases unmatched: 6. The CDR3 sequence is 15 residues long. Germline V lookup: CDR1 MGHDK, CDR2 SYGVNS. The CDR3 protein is CASSDPGTGIYEQYF. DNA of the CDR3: TGTGCCAGCAGTGACCCCGGGACAGGGATCTACGAGCAGTACTTC.

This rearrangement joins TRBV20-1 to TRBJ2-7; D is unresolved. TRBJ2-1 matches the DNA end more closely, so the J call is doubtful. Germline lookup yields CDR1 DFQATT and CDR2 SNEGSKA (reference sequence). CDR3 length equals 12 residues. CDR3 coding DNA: TGCAGTGCTCAAACCGCCTACAATGAGCAGTTCTTC. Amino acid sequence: CSAQTAYNEQFF.

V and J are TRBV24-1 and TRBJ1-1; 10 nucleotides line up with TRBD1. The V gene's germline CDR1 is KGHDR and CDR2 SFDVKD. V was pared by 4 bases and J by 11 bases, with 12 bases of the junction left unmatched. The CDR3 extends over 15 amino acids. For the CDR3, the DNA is TGTGCCACCAGTGACCCAGGGACAGGGGTCCCCCGGGCTTTCTTT. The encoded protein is CATSDPGTGVPRAFF.

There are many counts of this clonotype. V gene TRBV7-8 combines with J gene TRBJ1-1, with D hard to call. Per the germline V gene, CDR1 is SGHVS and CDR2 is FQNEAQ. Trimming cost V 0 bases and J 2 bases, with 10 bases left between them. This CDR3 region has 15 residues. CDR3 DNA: TGTGCCAGCAGCTTAGCTTTAGGGCGAAACACTGAAGCTTTCTTT. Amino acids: CASSLALGRNTEAFF.

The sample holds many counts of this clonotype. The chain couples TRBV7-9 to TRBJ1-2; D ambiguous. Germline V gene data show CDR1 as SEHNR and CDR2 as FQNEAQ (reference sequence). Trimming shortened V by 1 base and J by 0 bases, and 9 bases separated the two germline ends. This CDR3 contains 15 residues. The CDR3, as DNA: TGTGCCAGCAGCTTAGGAGTCGCAACTAACTATGGCTACACCTTC. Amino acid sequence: CASSLGVATNYGYTF.

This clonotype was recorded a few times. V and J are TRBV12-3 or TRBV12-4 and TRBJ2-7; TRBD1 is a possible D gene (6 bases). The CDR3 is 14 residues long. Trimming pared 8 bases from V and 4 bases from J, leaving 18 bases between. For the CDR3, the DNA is TGTGCCAGCGGGTCCCTGGGGGCAGTTTACGAGCAGTACTTC. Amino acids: CASGSLGAVYEQYF.

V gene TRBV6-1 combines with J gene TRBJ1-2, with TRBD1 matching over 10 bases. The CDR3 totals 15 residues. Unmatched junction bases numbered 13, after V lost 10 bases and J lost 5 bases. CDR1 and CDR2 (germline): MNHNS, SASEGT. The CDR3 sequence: CATTGGTGEVYGYTF. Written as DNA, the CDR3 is TGTGCCACGACAGGAGGGACAGGGGAGGTATATGGCTACACCTTC.

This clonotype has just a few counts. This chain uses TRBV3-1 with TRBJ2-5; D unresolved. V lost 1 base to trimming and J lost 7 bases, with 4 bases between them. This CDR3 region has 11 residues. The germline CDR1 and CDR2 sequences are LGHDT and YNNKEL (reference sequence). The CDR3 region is CASSQGWTQYF. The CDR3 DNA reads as TGTGCCAGCAGCCAAGGGTGGACCCAGTACTTC.

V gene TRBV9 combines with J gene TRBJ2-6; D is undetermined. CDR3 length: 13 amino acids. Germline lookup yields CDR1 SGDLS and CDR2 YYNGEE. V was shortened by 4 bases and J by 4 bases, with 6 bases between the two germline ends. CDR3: CASSMEGANVLTF. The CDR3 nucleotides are TGTGCCAGCAGCATGGAGGGGGCCAACGTCCTGACTTTC.

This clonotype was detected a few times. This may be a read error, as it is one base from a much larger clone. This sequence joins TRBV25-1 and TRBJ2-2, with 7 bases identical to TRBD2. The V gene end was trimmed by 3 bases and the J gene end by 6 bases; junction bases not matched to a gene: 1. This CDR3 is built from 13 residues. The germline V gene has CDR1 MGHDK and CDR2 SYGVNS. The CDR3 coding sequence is TGTGCCAGCAGTGACCGGGAGGCCGGGGAGCTGTTTTTT. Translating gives CASSDREAGELFF.

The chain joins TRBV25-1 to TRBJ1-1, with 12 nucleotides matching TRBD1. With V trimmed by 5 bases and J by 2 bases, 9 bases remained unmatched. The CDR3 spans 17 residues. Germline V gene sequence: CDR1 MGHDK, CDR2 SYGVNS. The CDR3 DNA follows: TGTGCCAGCAGTTTATTAAGGGGGACAGGGGGCAACACTGAAGCTTTCTTT. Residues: CASSLLRGTGGNTEAFF.

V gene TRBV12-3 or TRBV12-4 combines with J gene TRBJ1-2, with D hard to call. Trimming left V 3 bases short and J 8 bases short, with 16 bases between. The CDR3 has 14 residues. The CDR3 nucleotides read TGTGCCAGCAGTTTTTTCTACAGTGATGACGGCTACACCTTC. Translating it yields CASSFFYSDDGYTF.

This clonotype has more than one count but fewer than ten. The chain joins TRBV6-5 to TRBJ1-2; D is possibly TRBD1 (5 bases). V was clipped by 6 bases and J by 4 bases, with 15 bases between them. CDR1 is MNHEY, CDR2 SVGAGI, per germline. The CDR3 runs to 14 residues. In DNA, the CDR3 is TGTGCCAGCAGCCCTGCGGGACTTAGCTATGGCTACACCTTC. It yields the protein CASSPAGLSYGYTF.

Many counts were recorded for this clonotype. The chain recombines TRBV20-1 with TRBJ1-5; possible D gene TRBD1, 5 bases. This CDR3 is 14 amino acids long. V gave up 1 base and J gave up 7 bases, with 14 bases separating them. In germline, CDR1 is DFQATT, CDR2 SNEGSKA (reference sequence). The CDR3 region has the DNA TGCAGTGCTAGAGGCATGCAGGGTCGACAGCCCCAGCATTTT. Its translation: CSARGMQGRQPQHF.

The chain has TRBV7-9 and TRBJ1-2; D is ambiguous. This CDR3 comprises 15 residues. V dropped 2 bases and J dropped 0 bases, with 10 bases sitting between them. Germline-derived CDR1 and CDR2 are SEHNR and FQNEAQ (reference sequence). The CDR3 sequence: CASSLIEDPNYGYTF. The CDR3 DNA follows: TGTGCCAGCAGCTTAATAGAAGATCCTAACTATGGCTACACCTTC.

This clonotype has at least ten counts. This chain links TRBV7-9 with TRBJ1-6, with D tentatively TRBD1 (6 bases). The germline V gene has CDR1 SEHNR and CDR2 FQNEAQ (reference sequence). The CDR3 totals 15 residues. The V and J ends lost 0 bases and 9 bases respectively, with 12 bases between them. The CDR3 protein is CASSLASTRGSPLHF. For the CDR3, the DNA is TGTGCCAGCAGCTTAGCGTCCACCAGGGGTTCACCCCTCCACTTT.

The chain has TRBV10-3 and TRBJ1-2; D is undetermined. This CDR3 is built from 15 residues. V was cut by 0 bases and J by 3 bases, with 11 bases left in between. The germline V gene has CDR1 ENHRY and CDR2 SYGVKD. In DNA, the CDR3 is TGTGCCATCAGTGAGTCGAAAGGTCCAGACTATGGCTACACCTTC. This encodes CAISESKGPDYGYTF.

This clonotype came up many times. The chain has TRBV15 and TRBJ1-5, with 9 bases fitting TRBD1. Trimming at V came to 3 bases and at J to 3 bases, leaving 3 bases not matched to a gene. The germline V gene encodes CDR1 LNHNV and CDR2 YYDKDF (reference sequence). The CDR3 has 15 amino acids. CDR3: CATSRDRGYNQPQHF. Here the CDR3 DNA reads TGTGCCACCAGCAGGGACAGGGGATACAATCAGCCCCAGCATTTT.